The 2 T cell receptor beta chains below all came from one sample that was sequenced in a study of early T cells in non-severe SARS-CoV-2 infection. TCRdb independently ran MiXCR on the 5' RACE reads; one entry per CDR3 protein. The sample yields tens of thousands of distinct CDR3 sequences, 15% seen once. The sequencing used whole blood, collected at baseline. The receptor source for this set is an adult who was a healthcare worker with PCR-confirmed SARS-CoV-2 infection or an uninfected control (not recorded which).

The chain employs TRBV7-3 and TRBJ2-3; 7 bases fit TRBD2. This CDR3 is 15 amino acids long. J gave up 0 bases and V 6 bases, and 6 bases lay outside the gene matches. In germline, CDR1 is SGHTA, CDR2 FQGTGA. CDR3 amino acids: CASRMSGTSTDTQYF. The CDR3 bases are TGTGCCAGCAGGATGAGCGGGACTAGCACAGATACGCAGTATTTT.

The chain combines TRBV7-3 with TRBJ2-7; D unclear. The CDR3 is 13 amino acids. The V gene's germline CDR1 is SGHTA and CDR2 FQGTGA. Trimming took 5 bases from V and 4 from J, leaving 12 bases between them. The CDR3 region is CASSPTSSYEQYF. The DNA of the CDR3 is TGTGCCAGCAGCCCGACGTCCTCTTACGAGCAGTACTTC.